The 20 T cell receptor beta chains listed next were all sequenced from one sample in a study of control samples from healthy donors and cancer patients. Profiling relied on immunoSEQ multiplex PCR, and the TCRdb table lists in-frame clones only, not all of them. The table records approximately 180,000 clones, 94% of them present only once. The sample was blood. All receptors derive from a woman younger than 35 in good health.

The V call is TRBV4-2, the J call TRBJ1-1, with D perhaps TRBD1 (6 bases). Trimming removed 3 bases at V and 1 base at J, with 9 bases between. The CDR3 contains 14 residues. CDR1 and CDR2 (germline): LGHNA, YNFKEQ. The chain's CDR3 is CASSQLGQNTEAFF. CDR3 in DNA: TGTGCCAGCAGCCAGCTGGGACAGAACACTGAAGCTTTCTTT.

The chain uses TRBV27 and TRBJ1-1; 9 nucleotides align to TRBD1. Germline V lookup: CDR1 MNHEY, CDR2 SMNVEV (reference sequence). The trim removed 6 bases at V and 4 bases at J, leaving 6 bases unmatched. The CDR3 has 14 residues. CDR3 in DNA: TGTGCCAGCAGGTGGGACAGGGCTGCCACTGAAGCTTTCTTT. It yields the protein CASRWDRAATEAFF.

CDR3: CASSRGYGQYF. CDR3 in DNA: TGTGCCAGCTCCCGGGGGTACGGGCAGTATTTT. The J gene is TRBJ2-3, the V gene TRBV21-1; no check of the table's D call, TRBD2, against the DNA was made. TRBV21-1 is reported as a pseudogene. The CDR3 runs to 11 residues.

The chain uses TRBV2 and TRBJ1-5, with TRBD1 as a possible D gene (5 bases). Germline assignment: CDR1 SNHLY and CDR2 FYNNEI. The V end lost 5 bases, the J end lost 3 bases, and 14 bases lay between the germline ends. The CDR3 has 15 amino acids. This chain's CDR3 is CASSSGTASNQPQHF. The CDR3 DNA sequence: TGTGCCAGCAGTTCGGGGACGGCCTCCAATCAGCCCCAGCATTTT.

The chain employs TRBV18 and TRBJ1-1; tentatively, D is TRBD1 (6 bases). Trimming shortened V by 2 bases and J by 0 bases, and 13 bases separated the two germline ends. Germline-derived CDR1 and CDR2 are KGHSH and LQKENI. This CDR3 spans 16 amino acids. CDR3 bases: TGTGCCAGCTCACCATCGACAGGATCCATGAACACTGAAGCTTTCTTT. Amino acids: CASSPSTGSMNTEAFF.

The V gene is TRBV6-2 or TRBV6-3, the J gene TRBJ2-7; 10 nucleotides align to TRBD2. Germline V gene lookup returns CDR1 MNHEY and CDR2 SVGEGT. The CDR3 totals 16 residues. The V segment lost 0 bases and the J segment 3 bases; nucleotides outside the gene matches: 5. The CDR3 sequence: CASSYSLTSGDYEQYF. CDR3 nucleotide sequence: TGTGCCAGCAGTTACTCGCTAACTAGCGGGGACTACGAGCAGTACTTC.

The genes are TRBV6-2 or TRBV6-3 and TRBJ2-3; tentative D call: TRBD2 (5 bases). Germline-derived CDR1 and CDR2 are MNHEY and SVGEGT. CDR3 length: 16 residues. Trimming removed 6 bases from V and 0 bases from J, with 16 bases in between. Here the CDR3 reads CASSPQVGASTDTQYF. The CDR3 nucleotides read TGTGCCAGCAGCCCCCAGGTGGGAGCTAGCACAGATACGCAGTATTTT.

This clone was observed a single time. The chain employs TRBV5-6 and TRBJ1-2; a weak D match, TRBD1 (6 bases). Looked up from germline, CDR1 is SGHDT and CDR2 is YYEEEE. The CDR3 extends over 14 amino acids. The V end lost 4 bases, the J end lost 4 bases, and 14 bases lay between the germline ends. The CDR3 protein is CASSPLDSRYGYTF. In DNA form, the CDR3 reads TGTGCCAGCAGCCCTTTGGACAGTCGCTATGGCTACACCTTC.

V usage is TRBV7-9 and J usage is TRBJ1-5, with D uncertain. There are 14 residues in the CDR3. Germline lookup yields CDR1 SEHNR and CDR2 FQNEAQ (reference sequence). V was clipped by 0 bases and J by 4 bases, with 7 bases between them. In nucleotides, the CDR3 is TGTGCCAGCAGCTTAGCAAACGGGAATCAGCCCCAGCATTTT. Translated: CASSLANGNQPQHF.

The J gene is TRBJ2-1, the V gene TRBV4-1; a weak D match, TRBD2 (6 bases). The germline CDR1 and CDR2 sequences are MGHRA and YSYEKL. The CDR3 is 16 residues long. Trimming shortened V by 0 bases and J by 1 base, and 10 bases separated the two germline ends. CDR3 sequence reads: CASSQDPSASYNEQFF. The CDR3 DNA is TGCGCCAGCAGCCAAGATCCTAGCGCTTCCTACAATGAGCAGTTCTTC.

J is TRBJ2-1 and V is TRBV24-1, with 8 positions matching TRBD2. Trimming cost V 4 bases and J 1 base; bases outside gene matches: 8. Germline CDR1 KGHDR, CDR2 SFDVKD. The CDR3 is made up of 17 amino acids. CDR3 DNA: TGTGCCACCAGTGACCGAGGGGCGGGAGGTTCCTACAATGAGCAGTTCTTC. Amino acid sequence: CATSDRGAGGSYNEQFF.

The chain couples TRBV7-2 to TRBJ2-2; possibly TRBD1 for D (8 bases). Looked up from germline, CDR1 is SGHTA and CDR2 is FQGNSA. The CDR3 has 15 amino acids. Deletions cut 5 bases from V and 4 bases from J, with 14 bases between. CDR3 sequence: CASSQDREGTGELFF. Written as DNA, the CDR3 is TGTGCCAGCAGCCAGGACAGGGAGGGCACCGGGGAGCTGTTTTTT.

About this clone itself: A read error may produce the germline difference seen at one junction end. J is TRBJ2-2 and V is TRBV7-7, with D possibly being TRBD1 or TRBD2 (5 bases each). The CDR3 extends over 14 amino acids. Germline-derived CDR1 and CDR2 are SSHAT and FNYEAQ (reference sequence). As DNA, the CDR3 is TGTGCTAGCAGCGTCGGGACGTACACCGGGGAGCTGTTTTTT. It translates to CASSVGTYTGELFF.

This chain links TRBV10-2 with TRBJ1-2; D may be TRBD1 (5 bases). Trimming took 1 base from V and 1 from J, leaving 13 bases between them. Germline CDR1 WSHSY, CDR2 SAAADI. There are 16 residues in the CDR3. The CDR3 loop reads CASSEFQRGNNYGYTF. CDR3 DNA: TGCGCCAGCAGTGAGTTTCAGCGGGGGAATAACTATGGCTACACCTTC.

This clone has a handful of counts. The chain links TRBV7-2 to TRBJ2-1; D perhaps matches TRBD2 (6 bases). Germline V lookup: CDR1 SGHTA, CDR2 FQGNSA. V shed 5 bases and J shed 3 bases, with 17 bases lying between them. The CDR3 is 16 residues long. CDR3 nucleotides: TGTGCCAGCAGCCTCAATGGAGGGGCCCTCTACAATGAGCAGTTCTTC. This codes for CASSLNGGALYNEQFF.

This clone was found a few times. The chain recombines TRBV16 with TRBJ1-2; D unclear. Germline CDR1 is KGHSY and CDR2 is FQNENV. The V and J ends lost 1 base and 6 bases respectively, with 9 bases between them. The CDR3 runs to 13 residues. The CDR3 reads CASSQLAGHGYTF. The CDR3, as DNA: TGTGCCAGCAGCCAATTGGCAGGTCATGGCTACACCTTC. Based on the CDR3 plus reference TRBV16 and TRBJ1-2, the full variable domain is GEEVAQTPKHLVRGEGQKAKLYCAPIKGHSYVFWYQQVLKNEFKFLISFQNENVFDETGMPKERFSAKCLPNSPCSLEIQATKLEDSAVYFCASSQLAGHGYTFGSGTRLTVV.

On this clone: At the DNA level, this CDR3 is encoded by other sequences in the same sample as well. The genes are TRBV18 and TRBJ1-1; D uncertain. From germline, CDR1 is KGHSH and CDR2 LQKENI. V lost 3 bases to trimming and J lost 2 bases, with 7 bases between them. This CDR3 comprises 13 residues. CDR3 sequence reads: CASSPPPNTEAFF. CDR3 bases: TGTGCCAGCTCACCCCCTCCTAACACTGAAGCTTTCTTT.

The V call is TRBV7-2, the J call TRBJ2-7; the D is unclear. The CDR3 loop spans 13 amino acids. The germline V and J ends were trimmed by 5 bases and 6 bases, with 14 bases remaining between them. Germline lookup yields CDR1 SGHTA and CDR2 FQGNSA. CDR3 amino acids: CASSHRHRVEQYF. CDR3 DNA sequence: TGTGCCAGCAGCCACCGACACCGTGTCGAGCAGTACTTC.

This clone has only one observation. CDR3 protein: CASSYRGAEKLFF. In DNA form, the CDR3 reads TGTGCCAGCAGTTATAGAGGGGCCGAAAAACTGTTTTTT. The rearrangement links TRBV6-6 to TRBJ1-4, with D possibly TRBD1 on 5 matching bases. The germline V gene encodes CDR1 MNHNY and CDR2 SVGAGI (reference sequence). V was trimmed by 3 bases and J by 8 bases, leaving 10 bases between them. The CDR3 is 13 residues long.

The chain uses TRBV7-9 and TRBJ1-4; D unclear. This CDR3 is built from 16 residues. Deletions cut 5 bases from V and 1 base from J, with 14 bases between. The germline V gene has CDR1 SEHNR and CDR2 FQNEAQ (reference sequence). CDR3 sequence reads: CASSTAWEVTNEKLFF. As DNA, the CDR3 is TGTGCCAGCAGCACGGCCTGGGAGGTAACTAATGAAAAACTGTTTTTT.